Given below is one T cell receptor beta chain in context. Its antigen is unidentified. The PCR employed 60 Vbeta primers together with 13 Jbeta primers. Profiling relied on immunoSEQ multiplex PCR, and the TCRdb table lists in-frame clones only, not all of them. The repertoire holds about 140,000 clones, roughly two thirds seen once, with around 1.8% in the top ten. These data originate in a study of cytomegalovirus exposure and HLA in healthy donors. This CDR3 contains 16 residues. Deletions cut 0 bases from V and 6 bases from J, with 17 bases between. Germline V lookup: CDR1 SGHRS, CDR2 YFSETQ. General study findings and limits: Associated with HLA alleles at 0.05 false discovery rate in a later analysis were around 17,000 TCR beta sequences.

The receptor's source is a male donor in good health and CMV-seronegative. The gene calls are TRBV5-1 and TRBJ2-3, with D possibly being TRBD1 (6 bases). The sample comprised PBMCs. The CDR3 is CASSLEPQGGSDTQYF. The CDR3 coding sequence is TGCGCCAGCAGCTTGGAACCACAGGGCGGGTCCGATACGCAGTATTTT.